A selection of T cell receptor beta chains follows, all from one sample in a study of cytomegalovirus exposure and HLA in healthy donors. Using immunoSEQ multiplex PCR, the repertoire was profiled, and TCRdb retains in-frame clones only, with some absent. Of roughly 200,000 clones in the sample, around 86% were seen once. The specimen was PBMCs. The receptors stem from a woman between 35 and 50 years old in good health and CMV-seronegative. Each CDR3 is given with its conserved first and last residue. The order of the fields is J gene, D gene, clone size, V gene, CDR3 protein, CDR3 DNA. The D gene is left open where the match is weak. Expanded clones are given a class, and other clones once, few, many or no size at all.

J gene: TRBJ1-4; D gene: -; clone size: -; V gene: TRBV5-6; CDR3 protein: CASSFWPTNEKLFF; CDR3 DNA: TGTGCCAGCAGCTTTTGGCCAACTAATGAAAAACTGTTTTTT
J gene: TRBJ2-2; D gene: TRBD1; clone size: -; V gene: TRBV6-1; CDR3 protein: CASSEAMTGFLAGELFF; CDR3 DNA: TGTGCCAGCAGTGAAGCGATGACAGGGTTTTTAGCCGGGGAGCTGTTTTTT
J gene: TRBJ1-1; D gene: -; clone size: -; V gene: TRBV18; CDR3 protein: CASSPDRIEAFF; CDR3 DNA: TGTGCCAGCTCACCCGACAGGATTGAAGCTTTCTTT
J gene: TRBJ2-7; D gene: -; clone size: -; V gene: TRBV2; CDR3 protein: CASRSATHYEQYF; CDR3 DNA: TGTGCCAGCAGGTCAGCGACCCACTACGAGCAGTACTTC
J gene: TRBJ2-3; D gene: TRBD2; clone size: once; V gene: TRBV11-2; CDR3 protein: CASSLLAISGRVADTQYF; CDR3 DNA: TGTGCCAGCAGCTTATTGGCCATTAGCGGGAGGGTTGCAGATACGCAGTATTTT
J gene: TRBJ1-2; D gene: TRBD1; clone size: -; V gene: TRBV19; CDR3 protein: CASILRAEGQGASYGYTF; CDR3 DNA: TGTGCCAGTATCCTCCGTGCGGAGGGACAGGGGGCTTCGTATGGCTACACCTTC
J gene: TRBJ1-2; D gene: -; clone size: -; V gene: TRBV6-1; CDR3 protein: CASSLRYGYTF; CDR3 DNA: TGTGCCAGCAGCCTCCGCTATGGCTACACCTTC
J gene: TRBJ2-5; D gene: -; clone size: -; V gene: TRBV19; CDR3 protein: CASTQRTDAETQYF; CDR3 DNA: TGTGCCAGTACCCAACGGACAGACGCGGAGACCCAGTACTTC
J gene: TRBJ1-6; D gene: -; clone size: -; V gene: TRBV27; CDR3 protein: CASSLGPQYNSPLHF; CDR3 DNA: TGTGCCAGCAGTTTAGGTCCCCAGTATAATTCACCCCTCCACTTT
J gene: TRBJ2-5; D gene: TRBD2; clone size: -; V gene: TRBV27; CDR3 protein: CASSLRVAGGPGTQYF; CDR3 DNA: TGTGCCAGCAGTTTAAGGGTAGCGGGAGGGCCAGGGACCCAGTACTTC
J gene: TRBJ2-7; D gene: TRBD1; clone size: -; V gene: TRBV7-9; CDR3 protein: CASSFTRDRAYEQYF; CDR3 DNA: TGTGCCAGCAGCTTTACCCGGGACAGGGCCTACGAGCAGTACTTC
J gene: TRBJ1-6; D gene: TRBD1; clone size: few; V gene: TRBV7-6; CDR3 protein: CASSLGGTGGNNSPLHF; CDR3 DNA: TGTGCCAGCAGCTTAGGGGGGACAGGGGGTAACAATTCACCCCTCCACTTT
J gene: TRBJ1-1; D gene: TRBD1; clone size: -; V gene: TRBV27; CDR3 protein: CASSPRDRGRGREAFF; CDR3 DNA: TGTGCCAGCAGTCCGAGAGACAGGGGGCGCGGTCGGGAAGCTTTCTTT
J gene: TRBJ2-7; D gene: -; clone size: -; V gene: TRBV2; CDR3 protein: CASSPDTLTYEQYF; CDR3 DNA: TGTGCCAGCAGTCCCGACACCCTGACCTACGAGCAGTACTTC
J gene: TRBJ2-1; D gene: -; clone size: -; V gene: TRBV5-8; CDR3 protein: CASRSELATHEQFF; CDR3 DNA: TGTGCCAGCAGATCGGAACTAGCTACGCATGAGCAGTTCTTC
J gene: TRBJ1-1; D gene: TRBD1; clone size: -; V gene: TRBV7-8; CDR3 protein: CASSFRDRDMNTEAFF; CDR3 DNA: TGTGCCAGCAGCTTCCGGGACAGGGATATGAACACTGAAGCTTTCTTT
J gene: TRBJ2-1; D gene: TRBD2; clone size: -; V gene: TRBV18; CDR3 protein: CASSSPAHGGGNEQFF; CDR3 DNA: TGTGCCAGCTCATCGCCAGCGCACGGCGGGGGTAATGAGCAGTTCTTC
J gene: TRBJ1-2; D gene: -; clone size: -; V gene: TRBV6-5; CDR3 protein: CASSQIQDFDGYTF; CDR3 DNA: TGTGCCAGCAGTCAGATACAGGATTTCGATGGCTACACCTTC
J gene: TRBJ1-4; D gene: -; clone size: -; V gene: TRBV19; CDR3 protein: CASSTHQGQVEKLFF; CDR3 DNA: TGTGCCAGTAGCACCCACCAGGGGCAAGTTGAAAAACTGTTTTTT
J gene: TRBJ1-2; D gene: -; clone size: -; V gene: TRBV1; CDR3 protein: CTSSPRSARKLAPNYGYTF; CDR3 DNA: TGCACCAGCAGCCCAAGGAGTGCAAGGAAGTTGGCCCCTAACTATGGCTACACCTTC
J gene: TRBJ1-2; D gene: -; clone size: -; V gene: TRBV7-9; CDR3 protein: CASSFGRTAEYGYTF; CDR3 DNA: TGTGCCAGCAGCTTCGGGAGGACAGCCGAGTATGGCTACACCTTC
J gene: TRBJ2-2; D gene: -; clone size: once; V gene: TRBV15; CDR3 protein: CATSRGGMNTGELFF; CDR3 DNA: TGTGCCACCAGCAGAGGAGGTATGAACACCGGGGAGCTGTTTTTT
J gene: TRBJ2-7; D gene: -; clone size: -; V gene: TRBV18; CDR3 protein: CASSPGGDSYEQYF; CDR3 DNA: TGTGCCAGCTCACCAGGGGGCGATTCCTACGAGCAGTACTTC
J gene: TRBJ2-1; D gene: -; clone size: -; V gene: TRBV9; CDR3 protein: CASSVHGYNEQFF; CDR3 DNA: TGTGCCAGCAGCGTCCACGGCTACAATGAGCAGTTCTTC